This paragraph covers one T cell receptor (beta chain) sequence. The record originates from a study of blood T cell repertoires in COVID-19. Study in general: Both acute and convalescent COVID-19 samples were obtained from the United States, Italy and Spain. PBMCs, B-cell-depleted T cells, or T cells provided the cDNA or gDNA that made up the material.

Authors' analysis steps: Amplification with reference gene primers provided the estimates of nucleated cell counts. The protocol was immunoSEQ multiplex PCR, while the TCRdb copy is restricted to in-frame clones and leaves out a portion. D and trimming come from the DNA, and the V and J calls and clone size come from that table. The sample shows over 150,000 clones, more than 70% of them seen only once. CDR3 size: 16 residues. Per germline, CDR1 LGHNA and CDR2 YNFKEQ. With 1 base removed from V and 4 bases from J, the gap between germline ends came to 14 bases. The genes are TRBV4-2 and TRBJ1-5; possibly TRBD1 for D (6 bases). Sequencing was performed on peripheral blood. The clonotype comes from an elderly woman with active or convalescent COVID-19. CDR3 loop: CASSQGIQGANQPQHF. DNA for the CDR3: TGTGCCAGCAGCCAAGGAATACAGGGAGCAAATCAGCCCCAGCATTTT.